The 15 T cell receptor beta chains in this list originate from one sample, sequenced in a study of blood T cell repertoires in COVID-19. Clones were sequenced by immunoSEQ multiplex PCR, and TCRdb holds only the in-frame ones, with some missing. The sample records some 65,000 clones, around 85% being singletons. Sequencing was done on a sample of peripheral blood. These receptors all stem from a man aged 40-49 years with COVID-19, enrolled during active disease.

J is TRBJ1-1 and V is TRBV11-3, with D uncertain. The CDR3 sequence is 17 residues long. CDR1 is SGHNT and CDR2 is YENEEA in the germline V gene. Trimming left V 0 bases short and J 2 bases short, with 16 bases between. The DNA for the CDR3 is TGTGCCAGCAGCTTAGAGCCCGCGGGGTTGGGTAACACTGAAGCTTTCTTT. This codes for CASSLEPAGLGNTEAFF.

This clone was picked up a small number of times. This chain links TRBV2 with TRBJ2-7; D gene unclear. V shed 5 bases and J shed 3 bases, with 5 bases lying between them. The V gene's germline CDR1 is SNHLY and CDR2 FYNNEI. This CDR3 spans 11 amino acids. CDR3 sequence reads: CASSYNYEQYF. The DNA of the CDR3 is TGTGCCAGCAGTTATAACTACGAGCAGTACTTC. Complete variable domain (other parts from reference TRBV2 and TRBJ2-7): EPEVTQTPSHQVTQMGQEVILRCVPISNHLYFYWYRQILGQKVEFLVSFYNNEISEKSEIFDDQFSVERPDGSNFTLKIRSTKLEDSAMYFCASSYNYEQYFGPGTRLTVT.

The chain carries TRBV5-4 and TRBJ2-3; TRBD2 matches at 14 bases. Germline CDR1 reads SGHNT; CDR2 reads YYREEE (reference sequence). The CDR3 extends over 16 amino acids. Trimming at V came to 4 bases and at J to 5 bases, leaving 6 bases not matched to a gene. The CDR3 here is CASSTRLAGGQDTQYF. Here the CDR3 DNA reads TGTGCCAGCAGCACCAGACTAGCGGGGGGGCAAGATACGCAGTATTTT.

The chain recombines TRBV21-1 with TRBJ1-4; the table's D call, TRBD1, has no DNA check behind it. TRBV21-1 is an annotated pseudogene. The CDR3 loop spans 16 amino acids. CDR3 in DNA: TGTGCCAGCAGCAAAGCGGGGGACAGGGGGAATGAAAAACTGTTTTTT. Its protein is CASSKAGDRGNEKLFF.

The chain couples TRBV4-1 to TRBJ2-3, with 12 bases matching TRBD1. After removal of 6 bases from V and 5 bases from J, the junction contained 6 bases not matched to a gene. Germline lookup yields CDR1 MGHRA and CDR2 YSYEKL. The CDR3 runs to 15 residues. The CDR3 sequence: CASSRGTGGEDTQYF. CDR3 nucleotides: TGCGCCAGCAGTCGGGGGACAGGGGGCGAAGATACGCAGTATTTT.

The chain has TRBV3-1 (or the pseudogene TRBV3-2) and TRBJ1-5, with 9 bases that match TRBD1. V dropped 3 bases and J dropped 6; count of bases not matched to a gene: 3. From germline, CDR1 is LGHDT and CDR2 YNNKEL (reference sequence). The CDR3 is 14 amino acids. CDR3 in amino acids: CASSHRTGVQPQHF. The CDR3, as DNA: TGTGCCAGCAGCCATCGGACAGGGGTTCAGCCCCAGCATTTT.

The chain links TRBV7-8 to TRBJ1-4; 8 nucleotides line up with TRBD1. V was pared by 3 bases and J by 8 bases, with 14 bases of the junction left unmatched. Germline V gene sequence: CDR1 SGHVS, CDR2 FQNEAQ. The CDR3 has 17 residues. CDR3 sequence: CASSFRASGQGLEKLFF. The DNA of the CDR3 is TGTGCCAGCAGCTTCAGGGCATCCGGACAGGGCTTGGAAAAACTGTTTTTT.

The rearrangement joins TRBV10-3 to TRBJ1-1; TRBD1 matches at 8 bases. This CDR3 has 15 residues. Trimming took 2 bases from V and 1 from J; bases not matched to a gene: 3. Per germline, CDR1 ENHRY and CDR2 SYGVKD. The CDR3: CAISEIGQGNTEAFF. CDR3 DNA sequence: TGTGCCATCAGTGAGATTGGACAGGGGAACACTGAAGCTTTCTTT.

The chain has TRBV9 and TRBJ1-2; D call uncertain. Trimming stripped 2 bases from V and 8 bases from J, with 13 bases between. The CDR3 covers 13 residues. CDR1 is SGDLS and CDR2 is YYNGEE in the germline V gene. CDR3: CASSVDRQRGYTF. The CDR3 nucleotides read TGTGCCAGCAGCGTGGATCGTCAGCGGGGCTACACCTTC.

The chain combines TRBV5-4 with TRBJ2-7; 9 bases are a match to TRBD1. Germline V lookup: CDR1 SGHNT, CDR2 YYREEE (reference sequence). V dropped 3 bases and J dropped 5; count of bases not matched to a gene: 3. The CDR3 covers 13 residues. The CDR3 region has the DNA TGTGCCAGCAGCTGGACAGGGGAAGACGAGCAGTACTTC. It specifies CASSWTGEDEQYF.

The V gene is TRBV6-1, the J gene TRBJ2-3; TRBD1 might be the D (6 bases). The V end was cut by 1 base, the J end by 5 bases, with 10 bases between. CDR3 length: 14 amino acids. Per the germline V gene, CDR1 is MNHNS and CDR2 is SASEGT. The CDR3 loop is CASSEGQGLDTQYF. The DNA of the CDR3 is TGTGCCAGCAGTGAAGGGCAGGGGTTAGATACGCAGTATTTT.

The chain carries TRBV11-2 and TRBJ1-6, with a tentative D call TRBD1 (6 bases). Germline values: CDR1 SGHAT, CDR2 FQNNGV. The CDR3 is 15 amino acids. Deletions cut 5 bases from V and 7 bases from J, with 15 bases between. The CDR3 DNA reads as TGTGCCAGCAGCCCCGAGCCCAGGGGCAATTCACCCCTCCACTTT. It translates to CASSPEPRGNSPLHF.

DNA of the CDR3: TGTGCCAGCAGTTCCGGACAGGGCGGCTCCTATAATTCACCCCTCCACTTT. Its protein product is CASSSGQGGSYNSPLHF. The chain recombines TRBV28 with TRBJ1-6, with 8 bases fitting TRBD1. Germline CDR1 and CDR2: MDHEN and SYDVKM. J lost 0 bases, V lost 4 bases, and 5 bases had no gene match. The CDR3 is 17 residues long.

The rearrangement joins TRBV6-6 to TRBJ1-6; a weak D match, TRBD1 (5 bases). Trimming pared 0 bases from V and 5 bases from J, leaving 11 bases between. The CDR3 loop spans 16 amino acids. CDR1 is MNHNY and CDR2 is SVGAGI in the germline V gene (reference sequence). The CDR3, as DNA: TGTGCCAGCAGTTACTCGGCGGGGGGTGATAATTCACCCCTCCACTTT. As protein: CASSYSAGGDNSPLHF.

The chain couples TRBV18 to TRBJ1-4; 7 bases are a match to TRBD1. V shed 4 bases and J 7 bases; nucleotides not matched to a gene: 9. This CDR3 is 15 amino acids long. In germline, CDR1 is KGHSH, CDR2 LQKENI. CDR3: CASSQETGSSEKLFF. The CDR3 bases are TGTGCCAGCTCACAAGAGACAGGGTCTTCTGAAAAACTGTTTTTT.